This T cell receptor beta chain came from a study of blood T cell repertoires in COVID-19. Study in general: T cells, B-cell-depleted T cells, or PBMCs supplied cDNA or gDNA.

Between the trimmed V and J ends, which lost 0 bases and 3 bases, there was a span of 11 bases. Germline CDR1 is LGHNA and CDR2 is YNFKEQ. The CDR3 is 16 amino acids. This table comes from immunoSEQ multiplex PCR, and its TCRdb copy is limited to in-frame clones, with some not included. Altogether some 240,000 clones are present, roughly 84% being singletons, with the ten largest covering roughly 10%. The clonotype originates from a man aged 45 to 65 with active or convalescent COVID-19. The sample taken for sequencing was peripheral blood. The chain employs TRBV4-2 and TRBJ1-4, with D perhaps TRBD1 (5 bases). The CDR3 DNA reads TGTGCCAGCAGCCAAGACAGGGTAGGAGCTAATGAAAAACTGTTTTTT. Its protein product is CASSQDRVGANEKLFF.